This is a list of T cell receptor beta chains from one sample in a study of CD8+ T cells in alopecia areata. Here immunoSEQ multiplex PCR was the method, and the copy in TCRdb shows in-frame clones only, minus some. The data contain some 240,000 clones, 57% of them singletons. Here the sequenced sample was CD4+ T cells sorted from blood, taken at week 0. The receptors originated from a human donor with alopecia areata. Both conserved end residues are part of each CDR3. A D gene is named only where the DNA matches it firmly. Rows give clone size only sometimes, using once, few, many, or a class for an expanded clone.

>NA|TRBJ2-2|14|TRBV30|NA
TGTGCCTGGAGGCACAGGGATCGGGACGGGGAGCTGTTTTTT
CAWRHRDRDGELFF
>NA|TRBJ1-1|14|TRBV6-6|NA
TGTGCCAGCTTTCTAGACGCGACGAGGGCTGAAGCTTTCTTT
CASFLDATRAEAFF
>NA|TRBJ2-5|11|TRBV29-1|NA
TGCAGCGTCGAACGGGACGATACCCAGTACTTC
CSVERDDTQYF
>NA|TRBJ2-7|14|TRBV6-5|NA
TGTGCCAGCAGCTCCCCCGGGTCTTCCTACGAGCAGTACTTC
CASSSPGSSYEQYF
>NA|TRBJ2-4|15|TRBV6-5|NA
TGTGCCAGCAGTCCCCGAGAGGGTTCCAAAAACATTCAGTACTTC
CASSPREGSKNIQYF
>few|TRBJ2-7|15|TRBV11-2|NA
TGTGCCAGCAGCCTGACCCCCGGGACAAATAAGGAGCAGTACTTC
CASSLTPGTNKEQYF
>NA|TRBJ2-5|12|TRBV30|NA
TGTGCCTGGAAGGGCAGCGGCAAGACCCAGTACTTC
CAWKGSGKTQYF
>NA|TRBJ1-2|15|TRBV29-1|NA
TGCAGCGTCGACCCTGGGGAGGGCGGGAACTATGGCTACACCTTC
CSVDPGEGGNYGYTF
>NA|TRBJ2-6|18|TRBV18|TRBD1
TGTGCCAGCTCACCGCCGGGACAGGGGGTACCTGGGGCCAACGTCCTGACTTTC
CASSPPGQGVPGANVLTF
>NA|TRBJ2-1|16|TRBV6-1|TRBD1
TGTGCCAGCAGTGCCCCCGGGACAGGGACCTACAATGAGCAGTTCTTC
CASSAPGTGTYNEQFF
>few|TRBJ1-5|15|TRBV29-1|TRBD1
TGCAGCGTTGTCCCTGGGACAGAAAGCAATCAGCCCCAGCATTTT
CSVVPGTESNQPQHF
>NA|TRBJ2-1|16|TRBV9|TRBD2
TGTGCCAGCAGCGCGACCGGGACTAGCGGGGTGAATGAGCAGTTCTTC
CASSATGTSGVNEQFF
>NA|TRBJ2-7|15|TRBV9|TRBD1
TGTGCCAGCAGCGCACAGGGGGCGCTCCCCTACGAGCAGTACTTC
CASSAQGALPYEQYF
>NA|TRBJ2-7|15|TRBV6-5|TRBD1
TGTGCCAGCAGTAAATTCCGGGACAGTTCCAATTGGCAGTACTTC
CASSKFRDSSNWQYF
>NA|TRBJ2-7|12|TRBV29-1|NA
TGCAGCGTTGTCGGGGACTCCTACGAGCAGTACTTC
CSVVGDSYEQYF
>NA|TRBJ2-5|17|TRBV7-9|NA
TGTGCCAGCAGCTTACCCGTGTTTGGAGGGGGCGAAAAGACCCAGTACTTC
CASSLPVFGGGEKTQYF
>NA|TRBJ1-1|15|TRBV30|NA
TGTGCCTGGAGTCCAGGACAAGGGTGGGGCACTGAAGCTTTCTTT
CAWSPGQGWGTEAFF
>NA|TRBJ2-3|15|TRBV4-1|NA
TGCGCCAGCAGCCAACCGGGACGGACCACAGATACGCAGTATTTT
CASSQPGRTTDTQYF
>NA|TRBJ1-2|15|TRBV18|NA
TGTGCCAGCTCATCCCCTGAAGGGGGGACCTATGGCTACACCTTC
CASSSPEGGTYGYTF
>NA|TRBJ1-4|14|TRBV6-1|TRBD1
TGTGCCAGCAGTGAAGGGACAGGGTATGAAAAACTGTTTTTT
CASSEGTGYEKLFF
>once|TRBJ1-1|13|TRBV7-9|NA
TGTGCCAGCAGAAATAAGAGGAACACTGAAGCTTTCTTT
CASRNKRNTEAFF
>few|TRBJ2-3|13|TRBV29-1|NA
TGCAGCGTGGGGAGTCGGCAGGTAGATACGCAGTATTTT
CSVGSRQVDTQYF
>NA|TRBJ1-2|12|TRBV6-5|NA
TGTGCCACGAGGTCCTTTAACTATGGCTACACCTTC
CATRSFNYGYTF
>NA|TRBJ1-5|12|TRBV5-6|NA
TGTGCCAGCAGCTTGTCGAATCAGCCCCAGCATTTT
CASSLSNQPQHF
>few|TRBJ1-1|13|TRBV4-1|NA
TGCGCCAGCAGCCAAGATAGGCTCACTGAAGCTTTCTTT
CASSQDRLTEAFF